What follows are 15 T cell receptor beta chains derived from one specimen sequenced in a study of T cell changes during pregnancy in multiple sclerosis. Data came from immunoSEQ multiplex PCR; TCRdb stores just in-frame clones and leaves some out. The sample records tens of thousands of clones, 85% to 90% being singletons. This sample comprised CD4+ T cells from peripheral blood mononuclear cells, obtained in the first trimester of pregnancy. The origin of the receptors is a female donor with multiple sclerosis, enrolled in a pregnancy study.

The chain uses TRBV2 and TRBJ1-2, with unresolved D. Deletions cut 3 bases from V and 5 bases from J, with 4 bases between. This CDR3 region has 11 residues. Germline lookup yields CDR1 SNHLY and CDR2 FYNNEI. The CDR3, as DNA: TGTGCCAGCAGTGACGGTTATGGCTACACCTTC. As protein: CASSDGYGYTF.

The chain uses TRBV19 and TRBJ1-6, with 8 bases fitting TRBD1. The CDR3 loop spans 14 amino acids. CDR1 is LNHDA and CDR2 is SQIVND in the germline V gene (reference sequence). V dropped 6 bases and J dropped 10; count of bases not matched to a gene: 8. The CDR3 DNA reads as TGTGCCAGTAGACCGGGACAGGTCAGGTCACCCCTCCACTTT. Protein: CASRPGQVRSPLHF.

This chain links TRBV10-3 with TRBJ1-1, with D possibly matching TRBD1 (5 bases). Per germline, CDR1 ENHRY and CDR2 SYGVKD. This CDR3 has 13 residues. The V gene lost 10 bases and the J gene lost 4 bases, with 16 bases spanning the gap. For the CDR3, the DNA is TGTGCCACCCGAGTGGGGGGTTCCACTGAAGCTTTCTTT. It codes for CATRVGGSTEAFF.

In DNA form, the CDR3 reads TGTGCCAGCACAACGGCGGGCAGGGGATACAATGAGCAGTTCTTC. Protein product: CASTTAGRGYNEQFF. This sequence joins TRBV28 and TRBJ2-1; D possibly corresponds to TRBD1 (6 bases). Trimming cost V 7 bases and J 4 bases, with 17 bases left between them. The CDR3 covers 15 residues. Germline CDR1 and CDR2: MDHEN and SYDVKM. Full variable domain (outside the CDR3, taken from reference TRBV28 and TRBJ2-1): DVKVTQSSRYLVKRTGEKVFLECVQDMDHENMFWYRQDPGLGLRLIYFSYDVKMKEKGDIPEGYSVSREKKERFSLILESASTNQTSMYLCASTTAGRGYNEQFFGPGTRLTVL.

The chain couples TRBV6-6 to TRBJ1-5; tentative D call: TRBD1 (5 bases). Germline CDR1 and CDR2: MNHNY and SVGAGI (reference sequence). V lost 8 bases and J 6 bases, leaving 17 bases between the germline ends. The CDR3 is 14 residues long. The CDR3: CASGASGRTQPQHF. The CDR3 coding sequence is TGTGCCAGCGGCGCCTCAGGGAGGACTCAGCCCCAGCATTTT.

This clone has a handful of counts. This CDR3 is CASSWANTIYF. The CDR3 coding sequence is TGCGCCAGCAGCTGGGCAAACACCATATATTTT. This chain joins TRBV5-1 and TRBJ1-3; the D is unclear. This CDR3 is 11 amino acids long. Germline lookup yields CDR1 SGHRS and CDR2 YFSETQ. The V and J ends lost 3 bases and 6 bases respectively, with 4 bases between them.

This rearrangement joins TRBV19 to TRBJ1-6; a possible D gene is TRBD1 (5 bases). Deletions cut 5 bases from V and 7 bases from J, with 15 bases between. The CDR3 loop spans 15 amino acids. Per germline, CDR1 LNHDA and CDR2 SQIVND (reference sequence). The CDR3 is CASSSGTLGNSPLHF. For the CDR3, the DNA is TGTGCCAGTAGTTCCGGGACTTTGGGCAATTCACCCCTCCACTTT.

This chain uses TRBV19 with TRBJ2-7, with unresolved D. The V gene's germline CDR1 is LNHDA and CDR2 SQIVND (reference sequence). Trimming shortened V by 3 bases and J by 6 bases, and 12 bases separated the two germline ends. There are 13 residues in the CDR3. CDR3 amino acids: CASSMLGASEQYF. The CDR3 nucleotides are TGTGCCAGTAGTATGTTAGGAGCCTCCGAGCAGTACTTC.

The V and J genes are TRBV29-1 and TRBJ1-3; 7 bases match TRBD1. CDR1 and CDR2 (germline): SQVTM, ANQGSEA. With 7 bases clipped from V and 1 base from J, the junction kept 4 bases outside the gene matches. The CDR3 is made up of 13 amino acids. CDR3 residues: CSANRGSGNTIYF. CDR3 nucleotide sequence: TGCAGCGCAAACAGGGGTTCTGGAAACACCATATATTTT.

As to this clone: The sample carries other DNA sequences with the same CDR3. The rearrangement links TRBV18 to TRBJ2-7, with TRBD1 matching over 7 bases. The V gene end was trimmed by 3 bases and the J gene end by 3 bases; junction bases not matched to a gene: 2. Looked up from germline, CDR1 is KGHSH and CDR2 is LQKENI. The CDR3 totals 13 residues. The CDR3 DNA follows: TGTGCCAGCTCACCCGGGACAGTCTACGAGCAGTACTTC. Amino acids: CASSPGTVYEQYF.

The chain combines TRBV5-4 with TRBJ2-7; 10 bases are shared with TRBD2. The V segment lost 4 bases and the J segment 5 bases; nucleotides outside the gene matches: 9. Germline-derived CDR1 and CDR2 are SGHNT and YYREEE (reference sequence). There are 15 residues in the CDR3. This chain's CDR3 is CASSGGLAIDHEQYF. Here the CDR3 DNA reads TGTGCCAGCAGCGGGGGACTAGCGATAGATCACGAGCAGTACTTC.

The chain joins TRBV28 to TRBJ2-7, with 7 bases lining up with TRBD2. V lost 1 base to trimming and J lost 0 bases; unmatched junction nucleotides: 15. Germline CDR1 and CDR2: MDHEN and SYDVKM. The length of the CDR3 is 19 residues. CDR3 region: CASSLSSPGREASSYEQYF. In DNA form, the CDR3 reads TGTGCCAGCAGTTTATCCTCCCCTGGACGGGAGGCCAGCTCCTACGAGCAGTACTTC.

The chain recombines TRBV18 with TRBJ1-1; D may be TRBD1 (5 bases). The CDR3 contains 14 residues. V was pared by 2 bases and J by 1 base, with 8 bases between. Germline V lookup: CDR1 KGHSH, CDR2 LQKENI. CDR3 amino acids: CASSPWQGNTEAFF. In DNA, the CDR3 is TGTGCCAGCTCACCATGGCAGGGGAACACTGAAGCTTTCTTT.

The chain employs TRBV18 and TRBJ1-5; possible D gene TRBD1, 5 bases. Germline V gene lookup returns CDR1 KGHSH and CDR2 LQKENI. V was shortened by 4 bases and J by 5 bases, with 15 bases between the two germline ends. This CDR3 is built from 15 residues. The CDR3 region is CASSRRAGNHQPQHF. The DNA of the CDR3 is TGTGCCAGCTCACGAAGGGCAGGGAACCATCAGCCCCAGCATTTT. Full variable domain (rest looked up from reference TRBV18 and TRBJ1-5): NAGVMQNPRHLVRRRGQEARLRCSPMKGHSHVYWYRQLPEEGLKFMVYLQKENIIDESGMPKERFSAEFPKEGPSILRIQQVVRGDSAAYFCASSRRAGNHQPQHFGDGTRLSIL.

V and J are TRBV29-1 and TRBJ2-7; possible D gene TRBD1, 5 bases. The germline gives CDR1 SQVTM, CDR2 ANQGSEA. V was cut by 7 bases and J by 2 bases, with 15 bases left in between. The CDR3 sequence is 13 residues long. The CDR3 nucleotides read TGCAGCGCAACGACAGACGCTACCTACGAGCAGTACTTC. Protein: CSATTDATYEQYF.